Listed here are 21 T cell receptor beta chains from one sample, sequenced in a study of blood T cell repertoires in COVID-19. TCRdb's table, derived via immunoSEQ multiplex PCR, lists solely in-frame clones and lacks some. In the table there are 200,000 to 250,000 clones, around nine tenths of which are singletons. Sequenced input: peripheral blood. The receptors originated from a woman in her 70s with active or convalescent COVID-19.

The CDR3: CASSLLRPYAFF. The CDR3 DNA follows: TGTGCCAGCAGTTTGCTACGTCCGTACGCTTTCTTT. The chain has TRBV28 and TRBJ1-1, with D unresolved. Germline assignment: CDR1 MDHEN and CDR2 SYDVKM. The CDR3 extends over 12 amino acids. The V end lost 3 bases, the J end lost 11 bases, and 13 bases lay between the germline ends.

The chain joins TRBV5-1 to TRBJ1-4, with D hard to call. CDR1 is SGHRS and CDR2 is YFSETQ in the germline V gene. V was shortened by 3 bases and J by 5 bases, with 5 bases between the two germline ends. This CDR3 region has 12 residues. CDR3 nucleotide sequence: TGCGCCAGCAGCTCCGGGAATGAAAAACTGTTTTTT. It yields the protein CASSSGNEKLFF.

This clone was observed once. The chain recombines TRBV6-1 with TRBJ2-7; 7 bases agree with TRBD1. Germline loops: CDR1 MNHNS, CDR2 SASEGT. Trimming took 1 base from V and 8 from J; bases not matched to a gene: 23. CDR3 length: 19 residues. Written as DNA, the CDR3 is TGTGCCAGCAGTGAAGGGGTCCGTCAGTCAGGCAGGGGGTGGTTTAAGCAGTACTTC. Its protein is CASSEGVRQSGRGWFKQYF.

The chain uses TRBV9 and TRBJ1-4; TRBD1 aligns across 7 bases. The CDR3 is made up of 19 amino acids. Germline V gene sequence: CDR1 SGDLS, CDR2 YYNGEE. The V segment lost 0 bases and the J segment 0 bases; nucleotides outside the gene matches: 11. CDR3 DNA: TGTGCCAGCAGCGTAGCTGCAGGGGGACCGTCTTCAACTAATGAAAAACTGTTTTTT. It codes for CASSVAAGGPSSTNEKLFF.

For the CDR3, the DNA is TGTGCCAGCACCTCGTCAACCAGGGCGCGGCAGACCCAGTACTTC. Amino acids: CASTSSTRARQTQYF. V and J are TRBV11-2 and TRBJ2-5, with D maybe TRBD1 (5 bases). V dropped 7 bases and J dropped 6 bases, with 21 bases sitting between them. CDR3 length: 15 amino acids. Germline CDR1 and CDR2: SGHAT and FQNNGV.

This chain links TRBV10-1 with TRBJ2-1, with D perhaps TRBD1 (6 bases). Germline CDR1 WNHNN, CDR2 SYGVQD (reference sequence). The CDR3 extends over 12 amino acids. V gave up 6 bases and J gave up 9 bases, with 12 bases separating them. CDR3 nucleotides: TGCGCCAGCAGCATACAGGGCTCTGAGCAGTTCTTC. It encodes CASSIQGSEQFF.

The J gene is TRBJ1-3, the V gene TRBV6-2 or TRBV6-3; no reliable D call. CDR3 size: 14 residues. The germline CDR1 and CDR2 sequences are MNHEY and SVGEGT. With 4 bases removed from V and 0 bases from J, the gap between germline ends came to 7 bases. DNA for the CDR3: TGTGCCAGCAGTTTACAGCACTCTGGAAACACCATATATTTT. Translating gives CASSLQHSGNTIYF.

The chain has TRBV24-1 and TRBJ2-3; unclear D gene. The CDR3 is 14 residues long. Trimming removed 0 bases at V and 3 bases at J, with 6 bases between. Germline V gene sequence: CDR1 KGHDR, CDR2 SFDVKD. The CDR3 reads CATSDLQVTDTQYF. CDR3 nucleotide sequence: TGTGCCACCAGTGATTTGCAGGTAACAGATACGCAGTATTTT.

This clone was seen a handful of times. This sequence joins TRBV14 and TRBJ1-1, with unresolved D. Trimming shortened V by 3 bases and J by 3 bases, and 8 bases separated the two germline ends. Looked up from germline, CDR1 is SGHDN and CDR2 is FVKESK. The CDR3 extends over 13 amino acids. CDR3 nucleotides: TGTGCCAGCAGCCAGGGAGGGTACACTGAAGCTTTCTTT. This sequence encodes CASSQGGYTEAFF. The full variable domain, rest sourced from reference TRBV14 and TRBJ1-1, is EAGVTQFPSHSVIEKGQTVTLRCDPISGHDNLYWYRRVMGKEIKFLLHFVKESKQDESGMPNNRFLAERTGGTYSTLKVQPAELEDSGVYFCASSQGGYTEAFFGQGTRLTVV.

This clone was counted a few times. This chain joins TRBV5-1 and TRBJ1-1, with D possibly matching TRBD1 (6 bases). Germline CDR1 SGHRS, CDR2 YFSETQ. CDR3 length equals 13 residues. Trimming took 6 bases from V and 6 from J, leaving 15 bases between them. CDR3 residues: CASTGTLGSEAFF. The CDR3 region has the DNA TGCGCCAGCACCGGGACATTGGGGTCTGAAGCTTTCTTT.

The chain couples TRBV19 to TRBJ2-3; D gene unclear. The CDR3 covers 14 residues. Germline V CDR1 and CDR2: LNHDA, SQIVND (reference sequence). V was pared by 1 base and J by 4 bases, with 9 bases between. The CDR3 region is CASSIAGPPDTQYF. The CDR3 DNA is TGTGCCAGTAGTATAGCCGGTCCCCCAGATACGCAGTATTTT.

The rearrangement joins TRBV7-9 to TRBJ2-3; no firm D call. V lost 0 bases to trimming and J lost 3 bases, with 13 bases between them. The germline V gene encodes CDR1 SEHNR and CDR2 FQNEAQ (reference sequence). The CDR3 is made up of 16 amino acids. The CDR3 loop reads CASSLATLLRTDTQYF. In nucleotides, the CDR3 is TGTGCCAGCAGCTTAGCGACTCTTCTTAGGACAGATACGCAGTATTTT.

The chain couples TRBV19 to TRBJ1-4, with 7 bases identical to TRBD1. V gave up 8 bases and J gave up 4 bases; unmatched junction bases: 7. The CDR3 is made up of 14 amino acids. From germline, CDR1 is LNHDA and CDR2 SQIVND (reference sequence). CDR3 amino acids: CASGRDSRNEKLFF. The CDR3, as DNA: TGTGCCAGTGGCCGGGACAGCCGTAATGAAAAACTGTTTTTT.

The chain links TRBV19 to TRBJ1-5, with no clear D. The V gene lost 7 bases and the J gene lost 7 bases, with 17 bases spanning the gap. Germline lookup yields CDR1 LNHDA and CDR2 SQIVND (reference sequence). This CDR3 spans 14 amino acids. The CDR3 loop reads CASKDRGLEQPQHF. The CDR3 coding sequence is TGTGCCAGTAAGGATCGAGGGCTGGAGCAGCCCCAGCATTTT. Filled out from reference TRBV19 and TRBJ1-5, the complete variable domain reads DGGITQSPKYLFRKEGQNVTLSCEQNLNHDAMYWYRQDPGQGLRLIYYSQIVNDFQKGDIAEGYSVSREKKESFPLTVTSAQKNPTAFYLCASKDRGLEQPQHFGDGTRLSIL.

The chain uses TRBV18 and TRBJ1-1; the D gene is possibly TRBD1 (5 bases). V was trimmed by 6 bases and J by 4 bases, leaving 9 bases between them. Germline CDR1 is KGHSH and CDR2 is LQKENI. The CDR3 loop spans 12 amino acids. In DNA, the CDR3 is TGTGCCAGCTCCTCGGGGGTCACTGAAGCTTTCTTT. It is translated as CASSSGVTEAFF.

This chain links TRBV7-6 with TRBJ2-7; 14 positions agree with TRBD2. Germline CDR1 SGHVS, CDR2 FNYEAQ. This CDR3 spans 15 amino acids. Unmatched junction bases numbered 10, after V lost 8 bases and J lost 7 bases. The CDR3 DNA is TGTGCCAGCCTCATTCTGGGACTAGCGGGGGAAGAGCAGTACTTC. Amino acids: CASLILGLAGEEQYF.

The chain has TRBV6-5 and TRBJ1-4; D is undetermined. CDR1 is MNHEY and CDR2 is SVGAGI in the germline V gene. This CDR3 contains 14 residues. Trimming pared 0 bases from V and 4 bases from J, leaving 6 bases between. In nucleotides, the CDR3 is TGTGCCAGCAGTTACTCGCAGGTTAATGAAAAACTGTTTTTT. This sequence encodes CASSYSQVNEKLFF.

The chain is built from TRBV2 and TRBJ2-5; TRBD1 matches 9 bases. Germline lookup yields CDR1 SNHLY and CDR2 FYNNEI. V shed 5 bases, J shed 2 bases, and the junction held 6 bases outside the gene matches. CDR3 length: 15 amino acids. CDR3 nucleotide sequence: TGTGCCAGCAGTCCCGGGACAGGGCTTCAAGAGACCCAGTACTTC. Amino acids: CASSPGTGLQETQYF.

This rearrangement joins TRBV10-3 to TRBJ2-3; 7 bases are shared with TRBD1. CDR1 ENHRY and CDR2 SYGVKD come from the germline V gene. The CDR3 is made up of 14 amino acids. V shed 3 bases and J 2 bases; nucleotides not matched to a gene: 2. The CDR3 nucleotides are TGTGCCATCAGTGAAAGGGGGCACACAGATACGCAGTATTTT. Translated, it gives CAISERGHTDTQYF.

The V call is TRBV4-1, the J call TRBJ2-2, with TRBD2 matching over 9 bases. The CDR3 extends over 18 amino acids. The J segment lost 1 base and the V segment lost 3 bases, leaving 9 bases of the junction unmatched. Germline V gene data show CDR1 as MGHRA and CDR2 as YSYEKL. Here the CDR3 reads CASSHPRGGRENTGELFF. As DNA, the CDR3 is TGCGCCAGCAGCCACCCGCGGGGGGGGCGTGAGAACACCGGGGAGCTGTTTTTT.

The CDR3 DNA is TGTGCCAGTAGTCCGAGCCAGCCAGGGGCAGTTGGCAACACTAATGAAAAACTGTTTTTT. Translated: CASSPSQPGAVGNTNEKLFF. This sequence joins TRBV19 and TRBJ1-4, with D tentatively TRBD1 (6 bases). Deletions cut 5 bases from V and 2 bases from J, with 27 bases between. The germline gives CDR1 LNHDA, CDR2 SQIVND (reference sequence). The CDR3 contains 20 residues.